This T cell receptor (beta chain) emerged from a study of blood T cell repertoires in COVID-19. The wider study: Sources were T cells, B-cell-depleted T cells, or PBMCs; the material itself was cDNA or gDNA.

Deletions cut 5 bases from V and 1 base from J, with 8 bases between. CDR1 is KGHDR, CDR2 SFDVKD, per germline. This CDR3 comprises 14 residues. It was during active infection that Seattle patients were enrolled and then longitudinally followed. Using immunoSEQ multiplex PCR, the repertoire was profiled, and TCRdb retains in-frame clones only, with some absent. The sample holds 260,000 or so clones, roughly 81% seen once. The rearrangement joins TRBV24-1 to TRBJ2-1; no clear D. The sequencing input was peripheral blood. This TCR was sampled from an elderly woman with COVID-19, enrolled during active disease. CDR3 coding DNA: TGTGCCACCAGTGGTCAGGTGTCCTACAATGAGCAGTTCTTC. It codes for CATSGQVSYNEQFF.